Below are 16 T cell receptor beta chains sequenced from a single sample in a study of post-analysis software for immune sequencing data. Whole-study results and caveats: Four or five TRBV segments (TRBV5-6, TRBV5-1 and TRBV20-1 among them) occurred more frequently in patients than in controls.

Their antigen targets remain unknown. TCR beta libraries were prepared from cDNA with unique molecular identifiers. TCRdb recomputed calls from the PCR reads with MiXCR, one row per CDR3 protein. The sample contains approximately 690,000 distinct CDR3 sequences, 59% of which appear only once. Specimen: blood. These receptors were taken from a girl aged 2-10 years with multiple sclerosis.

As to this clonotype: At one end, the junction sequence differs from germline, possibly due to a read error. V and J are TRBV5-1 and TRBJ2-7; 12 nucleotides agree with TRBD1. Germline CDR1 is SGHRS and CDR2 is YFSETQ. This CDR3 is built from 17 residues. CDR3 nucleotides: TGCGCCAGCAGCTTCGTCGCCGGGACAGGGGGCGTGTACGGGCAGTACTTC. Residues: CASSFVAGTGGVYGQYF.

In its sample, this clonotype was seen a few times. The rearrangement uses TRBV10-3 and TRBJ2-3; maybe TRBD2 (6 bases). The CDR3 contains 15 residues. Germline CDR1 ENHRY, CDR2 SYGVKD. V was trimmed by 7 bases and J by 3 bases, leaving 17 bases between them. CDR3: CAINPRGGSTDTQYF. The CDR3 DNA follows: TGTGCCATCAACCCCCGGGGAGGTTCGACAGATACGCAGTATTTT.

This chain joins TRBV12-3 or TRBV12-4 and TRBJ1-5; D is uncertain. Deletions cut 7 bases from V and 0 bases from J, with 7 bases between. The CDR3 sequence is 13 residues long. The CDR3 spells CASNTHSNQPQHF. The DNA of the CDR3 is TGTGCCAGCAACACCCATAGCAATCAGCCCCAGCATTTT.

This clonotype has only a few counts. CDR3 sequence (DNA): TGTGCCAGCAGTCGGCGGGTAGCGGGGGTTCGCACAGATACGCAGTATTTT. The encoded protein is CASSRRVAGVRTDTQYF. The chain carries TRBV12-3 or TRBV12-4 and TRBJ2-3, with 9 bases matching TRBD2. V shed 5 bases, J shed 1 base, and the junction held 10 bases outside the gene matches. This CDR3 comprises 17 residues.

The rearrangement uses TRBV6-5 and TRBJ2-1; no firm D call. Germline V gives CDR1 MNHEY, CDR2 SVGAGI. Trimming took 6 bases from V and 15 from J, leaving 27 bases between them. The CDR3 contains 15 residues. CDR3 residues: CASSSLGSEGGQRFF. DNA of the CDR3: TGTGCCAGCAGCTCCTTGGGGTCAGAAGGCGGTCAACGGTTCTTC.

The rearrangement uses TRBV29-1 and TRBJ2-7, with D perhaps matching TRBD2 (5 bases). Germline V gene lookup returns CDR1 SQVTM and CDR2 ANQGSEA. The CDR3 is 13 residues long. V gave up 1 base and J gave up 5 bases, with 12 bases separating them. CDR3 in DNA: TGCAGCGTTGAAGGGCGGGTAAGGGACGAGCAGTACTTC. It translates to CSVEGRVRDEQYF.

The chain couples TRBV7-3 to TRBJ2-1, with D unclear. The CDR3 is 17 amino acids. The germline V gene encodes CDR1 SGHTA and CDR2 FQGTGA. The V end lost 3 bases, the J end lost 0 bases, and 15 bases lay between the germline ends. Here the CDR3 DNA reads TGTGCCAGCAGCTTGACTGAACCAGCTTTCTCCTACAATGAGCAGTTCTTC. Protein: CASSLTEPAFSYNEQFF.

The J gene is TRBJ2-1, the V gene TRBV7-8, with TRBD2 matching over 8 bases. V shed 4 bases, J shed 9 bases, and the junction held 11 bases outside the gene matches. This CDR3 contains 15 residues. Germline V gives CDR1 SGHVS, CDR2 FQNEAQ. CDR3 coding DNA: TGTGCCAGCAGCTCCCTAGCGACCGGGGGGGGTGAGCAGTTCTTC. Translating it yields CASSSLATGGGEQFF.

CDR3: CASSADTQYF. The CDR3 nucleotides read TGTGCCAGCAGTGCAGATACGCAGTATTTT. This chain uses TRBV2 with TRBJ2-3; D unresolved. Trimming pared 4 bases from V and 4 bases from J, leaving 0 bases between. The CDR3 totals 10 residues. Per the germline V gene, CDR1 is SNHLY and CDR2 is FYNNEI. The full variable domain, its missing parts supplied by reference TRBV2 and TRBJ2-3, is EPEVTQTPSHQVTQMGQEVILRCVPISNHLYFYWYRQILGQKVEFLVSFYNNEISEKSEIFDDQFSVERPDGSNFTLKIRSTKLEDSAMYFCASSADTQYFGPGTRLTVL.

The rearrangement uses TRBV7-9 and TRBJ2-5; D is perhaps TRBD1 or TRBD2 (5 bases each). Germline V gives CDR1 SEHNR, CDR2 FQNEAQ (reference sequence). The CDR3 extends over 17 amino acids. Trimming cost V 6 bases and J 1 base, with 21 bases left between them. Here the CDR3 reads CASRGPGPQSAQETQYF. The CDR3 nucleotides are TGTGCCAGCAGGGGACCGGGGCCTCAGTCCGCCCAAGAGACCCAGTACTTC.

The rearrangement uses TRBV27 and TRBJ2-3; the D gene could be TRBD1 or TRBD2 (6 bases each). Trimming took off 8 bases at V and 3 bases at J, with 18 bases between the two ends. The CDR3 consists of 15 residues. The germline gives CDR1 MNHEY, CDR2 SMNVEV (reference sequence). DNA for the CDR3: TGTGCCAGCGGCGGAGGGACATGGAGGACAGATACGCAGTATTTT. Translated: CASGGGTWRTDTQYF.

In its sample, this clonotype was seen a few times. The chain uses TRBV29-1 and TRBJ2-3, with a tentative D call TRBD2 (6 bases). The CDR3 runs 13 residues. Between the trimmed V and J ends, which lost 6 bases and 6 bases, there was a span of 16 bases. The germline CDR1 and CDR2 sequences are SQVTM and ANQGSEA. The DNA of the CDR3 is TGCAGCGTATGCCGGGAGTCGATGGATACGCAGTATTTT. Its translation is CSVCRESMDTQYF.

This clonotype was observed once. V and J are TRBV20-1 and TRBJ2-1; 7 bases are shared with TRBD2. The germline CDR1 and CDR2 sequences are DFQATT and SNEGSKA (reference sequence). Germline trimming cut 3 bases from V and 3 bases from J; bases unmatched to any gene: 5. This CDR3 spans 14 amino acids. CDR3 sequence reads: CSARRGGFYNEQFF. The DNA of the CDR3 is TGCAGTGCTAGGAGGGGAGGGTTCTACAATGAGCAGTTCTTC.

In its sample, this clonotype was seen once. V is TRBV12-3 or TRBV12-4 and J is TRBJ2-5; a possible D gene is TRBD2 (6 bases). The DNA end is a closer match to TRBJ2-7, so the J assignment may be wrong. The CDR3 has 15 residues. The CDR3 nucleotides read TGTGCCAGCAGTTTGGAGACGGGAGAGGTCAACGAGCAGTACTTC. It codes for CASSLETGEVNEQYF.

In its sample, this clonotype was seen a few times. This chain joins TRBV2 and TRBJ2-3; D gene unclear. The germline gives CDR1 SNHLY, CDR2 FYNNEI. This CDR3 is 15 amino acids long. The V end was cut by 3 bases, the J end by 0 bases, with 10 bases between. The CDR3, as DNA: TGTGCCAGCAGTGACGGTCTTCCTAGCACAGATACGCAGTATTTT. Translation gives CASSDGLPSTDTQYF.

The rearrangement uses TRBV7-2 and TRBJ1-2, with D possibly TRBD1 on 5 matching bases. Germline CDR1 reads SGHTA; CDR2 reads FQGNSA. With 2 bases removed from V and 8 bases from J, the gap between germline ends came to 9 bases. The CDR3 spans 12 residues. CDR3: CASSLLGVGYTF. As DNA, the CDR3 is TGTGCCAGCAGCTTACTGGGGGTAGGCTACACCTTC.